This entry lists 2 T cell receptor beta chains sequenced from one sample in a study of T-cell reconstitution after alpha-beta-depleted transplantation in children. The library targeted TCRbeta and was prepared with unique molecular identifiers. TCRdb re-called the PCR reads with MiXCR, one entry per CDR3 protein. The table records 200,000 to 250,000 distinct CDR3 sequences, 20% to 30% of them present only once. This material consisted of PBMCs, taken before TCRalphabeta/CD19-depleted stem cell transplant. The source is a girl aged 2 to 10 with Fanconi anemia, due to receive a stem cell transplant.

The J gene is TRBJ2-7, the V gene TRBV7-3, with TRBD2 as a possible D gene (6 bases). The V gene's germline CDR1 is SGHTA and CDR2 FQGTGA. V gave up 2 bases and J gave up 3 bases, with 11 bases separating them. The CDR3 consists of 14 residues. The CDR3 region has the DNA TGTGCCAGCAGCTTATTCCCGGGGGACTACGAGCAGTACTTC. This encodes CASSLFPGDYEQYF.

The V and J genes are TRBV29-1 and TRBJ2-7, with TRBD1 identical over 8 bases. The J segment lost 6 bases and the V segment lost 3 bases, leaving 10 bases of the junction unmatched. CDR1 and CDR2 from the germline V gene are SQVTM and ANQGSEA. CDR3 size: 14 residues. The CDR3 coding sequence is TGCAGCGTTGAGGTGCCGGACAGGGTCCCCGAGCAGTACTTC. Translating gives CSVEVPDRVPEQYF.